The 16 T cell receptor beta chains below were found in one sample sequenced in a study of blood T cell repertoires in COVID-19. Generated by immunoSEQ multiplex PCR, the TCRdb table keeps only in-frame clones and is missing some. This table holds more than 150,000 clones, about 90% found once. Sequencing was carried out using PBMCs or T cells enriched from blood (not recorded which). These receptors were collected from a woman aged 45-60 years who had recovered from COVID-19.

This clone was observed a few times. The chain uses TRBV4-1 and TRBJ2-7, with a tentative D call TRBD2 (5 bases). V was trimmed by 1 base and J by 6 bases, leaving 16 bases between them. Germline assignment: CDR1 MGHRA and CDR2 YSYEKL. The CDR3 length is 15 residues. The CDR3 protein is CASSQASVGISEQYF. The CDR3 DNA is TGCGCCAGCAGCCAAGCCTCCGTCGGGATCAGCGAGCAGTACTTC.

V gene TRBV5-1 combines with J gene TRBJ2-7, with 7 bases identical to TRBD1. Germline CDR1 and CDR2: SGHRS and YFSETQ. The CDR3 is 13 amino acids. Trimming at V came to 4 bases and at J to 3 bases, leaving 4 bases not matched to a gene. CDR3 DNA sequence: TGCGCCAGCAGCAGACAGGGCGACTACGAGCAGTACTTC. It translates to CASSRQGDYEQYF.

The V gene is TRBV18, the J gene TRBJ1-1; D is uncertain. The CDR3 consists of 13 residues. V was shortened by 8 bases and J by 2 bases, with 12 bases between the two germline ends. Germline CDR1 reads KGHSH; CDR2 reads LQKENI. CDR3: CASADSINTEAFF. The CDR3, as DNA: TGTGCCAGCGCGGACTCAATCAACACTGAAGCTTTCTTT.

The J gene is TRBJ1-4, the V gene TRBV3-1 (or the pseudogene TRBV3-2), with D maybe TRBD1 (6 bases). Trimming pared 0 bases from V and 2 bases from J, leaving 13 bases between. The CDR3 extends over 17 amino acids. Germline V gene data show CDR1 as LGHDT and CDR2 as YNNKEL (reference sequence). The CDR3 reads CASSQDTGSATNEKLFF. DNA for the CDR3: TGTGCCAGCAGCCAAGATACAGGGAGTGCCACTAATGAAAAACTGTTTTTT.

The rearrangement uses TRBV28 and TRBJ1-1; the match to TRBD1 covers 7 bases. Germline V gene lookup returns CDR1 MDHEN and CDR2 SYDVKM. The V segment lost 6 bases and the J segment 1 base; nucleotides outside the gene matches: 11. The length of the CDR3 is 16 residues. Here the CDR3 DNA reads TGTGCCAGCAGACTACTAACGACAGGGCAGAACACTGAAGCTTTCTTT. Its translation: CASRLLTTGQNTEAFF. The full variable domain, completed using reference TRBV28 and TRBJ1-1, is DVKVTQSSRYLVKRTGEKVFLECVQDMDHENMFWYRQDPGLGLRLIYFSYDVKMKEKGDIPEGYSVSREKKERFSLILESASTNQTSMYLCASRLLTTGQNTEAFFGQGTRLTVV.

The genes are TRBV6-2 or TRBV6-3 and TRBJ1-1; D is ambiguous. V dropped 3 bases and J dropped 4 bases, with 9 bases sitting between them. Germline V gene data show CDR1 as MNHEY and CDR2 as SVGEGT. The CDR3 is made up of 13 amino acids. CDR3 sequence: CASSYFSGTEAFF. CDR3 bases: TGTGCCAGCAGTTATTTCTCGGGCACTGAAGCTTTCTTT.

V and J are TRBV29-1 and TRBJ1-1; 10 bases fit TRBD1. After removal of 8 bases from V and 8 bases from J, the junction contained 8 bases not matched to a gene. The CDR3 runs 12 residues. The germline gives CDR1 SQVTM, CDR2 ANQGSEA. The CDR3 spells CSSDRGREEAFF. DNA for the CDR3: TGCAGCTCAGACAGGGGGCGCGAAGAAGCTTTCTTT.

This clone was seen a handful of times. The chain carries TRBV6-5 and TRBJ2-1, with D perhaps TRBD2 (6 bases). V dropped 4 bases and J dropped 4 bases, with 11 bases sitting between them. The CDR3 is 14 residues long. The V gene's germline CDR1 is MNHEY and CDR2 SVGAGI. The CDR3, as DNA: TGTGCCAGCAGTTGGAGGGAGAGGTACAATGAGCAGTTCTTC. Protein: CASSWRERYNEQFF.

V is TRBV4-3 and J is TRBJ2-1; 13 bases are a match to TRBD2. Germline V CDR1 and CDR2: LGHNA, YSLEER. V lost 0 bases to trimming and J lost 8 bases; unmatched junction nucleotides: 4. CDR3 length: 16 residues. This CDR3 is CASSQEVTSGRHEQFF. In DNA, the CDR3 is TGCGCCAGCAGCCAAGAGGTGACTAGCGGGAGGCATGAGCAGTTCTTC.

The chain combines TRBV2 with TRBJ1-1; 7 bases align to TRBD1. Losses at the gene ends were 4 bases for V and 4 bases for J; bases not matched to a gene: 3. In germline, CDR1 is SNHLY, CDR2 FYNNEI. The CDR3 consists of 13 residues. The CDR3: CASSVRQGTEAFF. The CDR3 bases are TGTGCCAGCAGTGTTCGACAGGGCACTGAAGCTTTCTTT.

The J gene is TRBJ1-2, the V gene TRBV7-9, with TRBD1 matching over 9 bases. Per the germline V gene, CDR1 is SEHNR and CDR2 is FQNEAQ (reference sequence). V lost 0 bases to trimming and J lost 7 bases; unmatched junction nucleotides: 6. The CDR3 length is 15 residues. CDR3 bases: TGTGCCAGCAGCTTAGCGGGACAGGGAATGGCTGGCTACACCTTC. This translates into CASSLAGQGMAGYTF.

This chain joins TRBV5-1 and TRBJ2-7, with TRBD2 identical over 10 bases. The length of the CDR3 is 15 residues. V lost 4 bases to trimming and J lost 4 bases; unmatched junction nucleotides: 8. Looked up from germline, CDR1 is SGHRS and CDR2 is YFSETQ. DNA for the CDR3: TGCGCCAGCAGCCCAACTAGCGGGATTGCTTACGAGCAGTACTTC. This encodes CASSPTSGIAYEQYF. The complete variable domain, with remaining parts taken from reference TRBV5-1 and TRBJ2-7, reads KAGVTQTPRYLIKTRGQQVTLSCSPISGHRSVSWYQQTPGQGLQFLFEYFSETQRNKGNFPGRFSGRQFSNSRSEMNVSTLELGDSALYLCASSPTSGIAYEQYFGPGTRLTVT.

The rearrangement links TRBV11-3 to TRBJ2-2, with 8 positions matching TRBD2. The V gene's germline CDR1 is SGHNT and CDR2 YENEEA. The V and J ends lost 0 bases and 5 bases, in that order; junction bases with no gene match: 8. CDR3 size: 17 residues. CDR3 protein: CASSLDSGKGWTGELFF. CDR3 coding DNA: TGTGCCAGCAGCTTAGATAGCGGGAAAGGTTGGACCGGGGAGCTGTTTTTT.

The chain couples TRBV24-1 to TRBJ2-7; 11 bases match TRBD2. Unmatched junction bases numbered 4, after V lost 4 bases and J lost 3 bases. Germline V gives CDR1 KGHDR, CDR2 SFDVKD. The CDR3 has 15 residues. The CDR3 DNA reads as TGTGCCACCAGTGACTATACTAGCGGGAGCTACGAGCAGTACTTC. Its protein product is CATSDYTSGSYEQYF.

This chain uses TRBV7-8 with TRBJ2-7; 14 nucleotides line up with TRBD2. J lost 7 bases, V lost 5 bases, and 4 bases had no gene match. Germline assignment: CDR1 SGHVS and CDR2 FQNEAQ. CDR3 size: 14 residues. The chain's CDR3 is CASSPGLAGDEQYF. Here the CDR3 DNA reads TGTGCCAGCAGCCCGGGACTAGCGGGAGATGAGCAGTACTTC.

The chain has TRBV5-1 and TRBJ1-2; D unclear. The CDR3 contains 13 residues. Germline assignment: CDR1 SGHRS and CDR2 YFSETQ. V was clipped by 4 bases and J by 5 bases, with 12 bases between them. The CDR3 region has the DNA TGCGCCAGCAGCCTAAACGAGGGTTATGGCTACACCTTC. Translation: CASSLNEGYGYTF.